This T cell receptor beta chain came from a study of T cells in tuberculosis. Stated time point: new active TB diagnosis, blood taken before or within 7 days of starting treatment. Data came from immunoSEQ multiplex PCR; TCRdb stores just in-frame clones and leaves some out. Among about 33,000 clones listed, about 91% were seen once. This receptor was identified in an adult with tuberculosis. Some clones in this sample may be carry-over from other donors' samples. Sequenced here: PBMCs, sampled at tuberculosis diagnosis.

The DNA for the CDR3 is TGCAGCGTTGGGGACGGTGGGACAGAAGAGGGTGGCTACACCTTC. It codes for CSVGDGGTEEGGYTF. The V call is TRBV29-1, the J call TRBJ1-2, with TRBD1 matching over 7 bases. Germline loops: CDR1 SQVTM, CDR2 ANQGSEA. The CDR3 length is 15 residues. J lost 7 bases, V lost 4 bases, and 15 bases had no gene match.